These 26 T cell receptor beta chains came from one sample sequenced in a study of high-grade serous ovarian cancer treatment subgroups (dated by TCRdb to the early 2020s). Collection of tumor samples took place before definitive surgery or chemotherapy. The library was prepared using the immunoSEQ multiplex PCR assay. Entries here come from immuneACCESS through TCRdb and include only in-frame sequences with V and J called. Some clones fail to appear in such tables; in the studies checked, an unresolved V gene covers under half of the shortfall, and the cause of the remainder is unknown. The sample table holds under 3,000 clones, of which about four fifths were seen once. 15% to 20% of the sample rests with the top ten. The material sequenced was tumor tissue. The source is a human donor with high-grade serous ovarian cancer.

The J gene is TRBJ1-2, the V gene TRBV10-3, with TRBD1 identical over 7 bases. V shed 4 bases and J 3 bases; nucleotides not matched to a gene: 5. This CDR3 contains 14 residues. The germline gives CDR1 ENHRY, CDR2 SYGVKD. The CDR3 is CAISVTGQDYGYTF. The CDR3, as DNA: TGTGCCATCAGTGTTACCGGACAGGACTATGGCTACACCTTC.

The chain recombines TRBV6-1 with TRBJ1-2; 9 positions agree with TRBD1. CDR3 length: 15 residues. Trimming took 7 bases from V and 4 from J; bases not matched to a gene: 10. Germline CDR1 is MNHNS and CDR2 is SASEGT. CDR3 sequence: CASNTGTGSGYGYTF. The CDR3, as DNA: TGTGCCAGCAACACCGGGACAGGGAGTGGCTATGGCTACACCTTC.

This CDR3 is CASSFQGSGNTIYF. In DNA, the CDR3 is TGTGCCAGCAGCTTCCAGGGGAGTGGAAACACCATATATTTT. V gene TRBV5-8 combines with J gene TRBJ1-3, with TRBD1 as a possible D gene (6 bases). The CDR3 spans 14 residues. Germline CDR1 SGHTS, CDR2 YDEGEE. Trimming removed 2 bases at V and 3 bases at J, with 9 bases between.

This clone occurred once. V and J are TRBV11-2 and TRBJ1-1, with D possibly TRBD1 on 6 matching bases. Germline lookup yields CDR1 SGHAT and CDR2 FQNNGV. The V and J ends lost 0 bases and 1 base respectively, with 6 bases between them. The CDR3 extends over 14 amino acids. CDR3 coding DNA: TGTGCCAGCAGCTTAGACAGGGGGAACACTGAAGCTTTCTTT. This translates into CASSLDRGNTEAFF.

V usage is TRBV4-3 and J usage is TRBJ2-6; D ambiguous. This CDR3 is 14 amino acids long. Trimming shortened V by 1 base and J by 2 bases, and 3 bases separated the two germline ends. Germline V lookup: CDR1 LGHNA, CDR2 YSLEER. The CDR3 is CASSQAAGANVLTF. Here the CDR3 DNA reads TGCGCCAGCAGCCAAGCGGCTGGGGCCAACGTCCTGACTTTC.

The CDR3 DNA reads TGCGCCAGCAGCCCGATGGTGGGCTTATACACCGGGGAGCTGTTTTTT. This codes for CASSPMVGLYTGELFF. The rearrangement uses TRBV4-3 and TRBJ2-2; no reliable D call. CDR3 size: 16 residues. CDR1 LGHNA and CDR2 YSLEER come from the germline V gene. The germline V and J ends were trimmed by 4 bases and 3 bases, with 15 bases remaining between them.

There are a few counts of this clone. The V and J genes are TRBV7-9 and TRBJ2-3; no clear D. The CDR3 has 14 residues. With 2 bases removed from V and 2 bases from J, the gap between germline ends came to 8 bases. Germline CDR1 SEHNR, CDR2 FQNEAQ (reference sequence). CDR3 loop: CASSLRPPTDTQYF. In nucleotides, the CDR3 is TGTGCCAGCAGCTTACGGCCCCCCACAGATACGCAGTATTTT.

The CDR3 DNA reads as TGTGCCAGCAGCGGGCAGGGGTCATCTAATGAAAAACTGTTTTTT. Its protein is CASSGQGSSNEKLFF. The chain links TRBV9 to TRBJ1-4, with D possibly matching TRBD1 (6 bases). V lost 3 bases and J lost 3, with 12 bases in between. The CDR3 consists of 15 residues. Looked up from germline, CDR1 is SGDLS and CDR2 is YYNGEE. Variable domain in full (rest from reference TRBV9 and TRBJ1-4): DSGVTQTPKHLITATGQRVTLRCSPRSGDLSVYWYQQSLDQGLQFLIQYYNGEERAKGNILERFSAQQFPDLHSELNLSSLELGDSALYFCASSGQGSSNEKLFFGSGTQLSVL.

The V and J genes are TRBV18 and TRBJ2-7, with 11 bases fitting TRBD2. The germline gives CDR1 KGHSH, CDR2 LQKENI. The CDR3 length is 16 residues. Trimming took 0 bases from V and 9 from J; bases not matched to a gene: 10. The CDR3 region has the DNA TGTGCCAGCTCACCACCGGGGAGTAGCGGGAGGGCCGTGCAGTACTTC. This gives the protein CASSPPGSSGRAVQYF.

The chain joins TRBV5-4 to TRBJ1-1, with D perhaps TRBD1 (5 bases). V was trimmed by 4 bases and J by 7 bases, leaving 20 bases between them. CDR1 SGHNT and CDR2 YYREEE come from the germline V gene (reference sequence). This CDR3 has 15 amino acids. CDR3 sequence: CASSGGARRGSEAFF. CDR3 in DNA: TGTGCCAGCAGCGGCGGCGCCCGGAGGGGTAGTGAAGCTTTCTTT.

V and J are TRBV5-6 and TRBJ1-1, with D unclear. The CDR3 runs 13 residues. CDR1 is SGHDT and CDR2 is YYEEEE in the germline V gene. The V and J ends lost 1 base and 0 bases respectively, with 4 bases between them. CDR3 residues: CASSLSMNTEAFF. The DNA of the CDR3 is TGTGCCAGCAGCTTGTCCATGAACACTGAAGCTTTCTTT.

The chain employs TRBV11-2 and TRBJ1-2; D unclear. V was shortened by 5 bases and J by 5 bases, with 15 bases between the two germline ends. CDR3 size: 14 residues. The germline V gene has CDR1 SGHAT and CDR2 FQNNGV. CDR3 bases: TGTGCCAGCAGCCTAACCGGAGGAGGGTATGGCTACACCTTC. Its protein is CASSLTGGGYGYTF.

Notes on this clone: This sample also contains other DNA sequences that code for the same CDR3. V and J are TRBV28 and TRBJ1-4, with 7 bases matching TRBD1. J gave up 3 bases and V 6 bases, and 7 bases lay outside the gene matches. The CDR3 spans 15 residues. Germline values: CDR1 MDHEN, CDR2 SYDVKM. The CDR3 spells CASSIPGQPNEKLFF. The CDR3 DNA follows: TGTGCCAGCAGCATCCCGGGACAGCCTAATGAAAAACTGTTTTTT.

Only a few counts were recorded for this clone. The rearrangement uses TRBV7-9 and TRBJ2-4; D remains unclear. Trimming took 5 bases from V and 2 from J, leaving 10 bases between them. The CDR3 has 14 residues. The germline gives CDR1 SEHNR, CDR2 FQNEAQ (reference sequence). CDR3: CASSVTKTKNIQYF. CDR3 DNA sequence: TGTGCCAGCAGCGTCACTAAGACCAAAAACATTCAGTACTTC.

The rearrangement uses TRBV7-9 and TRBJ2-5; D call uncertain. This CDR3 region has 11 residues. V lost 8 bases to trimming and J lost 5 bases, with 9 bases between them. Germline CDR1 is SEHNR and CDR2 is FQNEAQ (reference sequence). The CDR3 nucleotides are TGTGCCAGCGGAAATGTCGAGACCCAGTACTTC. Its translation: CASGNVETQYF.

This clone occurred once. The CDR3 region is CASSLADTGELFF. DNA for the CDR3: TGTGCCAGCAGCTTAGCCGACACCGGGGAGCTGTTTTTT. The J gene is TRBJ2-2, the V gene TRBV7-9; D is uncertain. Trimming took 0 bases from V and 3 from J, leaving 2 bases between them. Germline assignment: CDR1 SEHNR and CDR2 FQNEAQ (reference sequence). The CDR3 is made up of 13 amino acids. Filled out from reference TRBV7-9 and TRBJ2-2, the complete variable domain reads DTGVSQNPRHKITKRGQNVTFRCDPISEHNRLYWYRQTLGQGPEFLTYFQNEAQLEKSRLLSDRFSAERPKGSFSTLEIQRTEQGDSAMYLCASSLADTGELFFGEGSRLTVL.

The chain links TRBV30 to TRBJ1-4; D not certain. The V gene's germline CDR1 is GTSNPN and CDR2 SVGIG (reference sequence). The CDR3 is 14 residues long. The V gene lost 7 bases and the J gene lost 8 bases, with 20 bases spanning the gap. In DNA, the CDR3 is TGTGCCTCTTTAACTCTAGGAGAAGGGGAAAAACTGTTTTTT. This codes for CASLTLGEGEKLFF.

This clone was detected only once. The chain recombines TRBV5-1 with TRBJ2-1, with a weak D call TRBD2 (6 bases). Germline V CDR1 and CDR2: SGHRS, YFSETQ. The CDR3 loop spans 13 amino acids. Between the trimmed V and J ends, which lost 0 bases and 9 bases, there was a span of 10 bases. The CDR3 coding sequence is TGCGCCAGCAGCTTGGATGCTAGCGTTGAGCAGTTCTTC. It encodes CASSLDASVEQFF.

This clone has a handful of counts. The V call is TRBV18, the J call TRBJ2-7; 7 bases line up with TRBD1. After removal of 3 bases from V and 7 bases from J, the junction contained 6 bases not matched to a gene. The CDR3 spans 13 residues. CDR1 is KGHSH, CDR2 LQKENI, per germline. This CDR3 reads CASSPTDRVEQYF. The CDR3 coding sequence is TGTGCCAGCTCACCCACCGACAGGGTTGAGCAGTACTTC.

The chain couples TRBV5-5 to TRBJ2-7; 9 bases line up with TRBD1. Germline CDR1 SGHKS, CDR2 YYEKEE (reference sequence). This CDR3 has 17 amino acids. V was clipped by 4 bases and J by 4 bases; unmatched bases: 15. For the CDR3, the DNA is TGTGCCAGCAGCCAGAGGCGGGGGACAGGGAGGCCTTACGAGCAGTACTTC. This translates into CASSQRRGTGRPYEQYF.

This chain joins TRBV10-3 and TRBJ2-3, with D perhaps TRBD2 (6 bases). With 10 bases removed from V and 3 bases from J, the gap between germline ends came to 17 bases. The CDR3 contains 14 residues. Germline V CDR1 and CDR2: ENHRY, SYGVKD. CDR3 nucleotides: TGTGCCACTCAGCCCGGGAGAAATACAGATACGCAGTATTTT. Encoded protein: CATQPGRNTDTQYF.

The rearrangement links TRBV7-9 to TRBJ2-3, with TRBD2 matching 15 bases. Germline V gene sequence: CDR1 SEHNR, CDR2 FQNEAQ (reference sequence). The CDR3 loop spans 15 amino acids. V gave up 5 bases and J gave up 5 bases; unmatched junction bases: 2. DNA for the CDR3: TGTGCCAGCAGCCCGGGACTAGCGGGAGGAGATACGCAGTATTTT. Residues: CASSPGLAGGDTQYF.

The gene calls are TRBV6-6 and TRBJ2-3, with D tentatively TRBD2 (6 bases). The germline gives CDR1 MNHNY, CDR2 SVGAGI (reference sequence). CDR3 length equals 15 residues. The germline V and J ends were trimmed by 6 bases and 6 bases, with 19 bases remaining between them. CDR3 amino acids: CASRTRLITHDTQYF. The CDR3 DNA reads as TGTGCCAGCAGGACTAGACTTATAACCCATGATACGCAGTATTTT.

DNA of the CDR3: TGCGCCAGCAGCTACACAACTGACCCTAAGGAGGGCCGGGACACTGAGCAGTTCTTC. Its translation: CASSYTTDPKEGRDTEQFF. This chain links TRBV5-1 with TRBJ2-1; D is perhaps TRBD1 or TRBD2 (6 bases each). Trimming stripped 3 bases from V and 9 bases from J, with 31 bases between. The CDR3 extends over 19 amino acids. The germline V gene has CDR1 SGHRS and CDR2 YFSETQ.

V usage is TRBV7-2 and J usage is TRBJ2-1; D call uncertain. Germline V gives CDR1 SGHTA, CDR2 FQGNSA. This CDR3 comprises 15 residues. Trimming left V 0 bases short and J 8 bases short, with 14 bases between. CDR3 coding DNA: TGTGCCAGCAGCTTAGCCCCGAACTCGGTCTATGAGCAGTTCTTC. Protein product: CASSLAPNSVYEQFF. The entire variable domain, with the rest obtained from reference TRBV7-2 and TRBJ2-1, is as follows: GAGVSQSPSNKVTEKGKDVELRCDPISGHTALYWYRQSLGQGLEFLIYFQGNSAPDKSGLPSDRFSAERTGGSVSTLTIQRTQQEDSAVYLCASSLAPNSVYEQFFGPGTRLTVL.

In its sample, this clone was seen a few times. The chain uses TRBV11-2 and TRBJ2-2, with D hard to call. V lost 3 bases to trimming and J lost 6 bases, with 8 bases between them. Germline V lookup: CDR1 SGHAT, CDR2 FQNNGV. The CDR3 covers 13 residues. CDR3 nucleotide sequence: TGTGCCAGCAGCTTGGGGTCGGCCGGGGAGCTGTTTTTT. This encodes CASSLGSAGELFF.